What follows are 3 T cell receptor beta chains derived from one specimen sequenced in a study of CD8 T cells in Susac syndrome. cDNA came from about 0.51 to 1 ug RNA primed by random hexamers. Each CDR3 protein gets one entry after TCRdb re-called the immunoSEQ multiplex PCR reads with MiXCR. The table has about 400,000 distinct CDR3 sequences, around 83% seen once. Sample: CD8+ T cells from PBMCs. The receptor set was obtained from a human donor with multiple sclerosis.

This clonotype was seen a handful of times. The rearrangement links TRBV27 to TRBJ1-1, with 8 bases identical to TRBD1. The CDR3 consists of 14 residues. Germline loops: CDR1 MNHEY, CDR2 SMNVEV (reference sequence). The V segment lost 5 bases and the J segment 4 bases; nucleotides outside the gene matches: 6. The CDR3 region is CASSPTGGSTEAFF. The CDR3, as DNA: TGTGCCAGCAGTCCCACAGGGGGAAGCACTGAAGCTTTCTTT.

The chain couples TRBV28 to TRBJ1-5; TRBD1 aligns across 8 bases. J was trimmed by 6 bases and V by 6 bases; bases with no gene match: 10. CDR1 is MDHEN and CDR2 is SYDVKM in the germline V gene. The CDR3 loop spans 15 amino acids. DNA of the CDR3: TGTGCCAGCAGACCTCTTCCAGGGGGCCGTCAGCCCCAGCATTTT. Translation gives CASRPLPGGRQPQHF.

The chain links TRBV20-1 to TRBJ1-1, with D unresolved. Trimming cost V 2 bases and J 4 bases, with 20 bases left between them. Germline CDR1 DFQATT, CDR2 SNEGSKA (reference sequence). The CDR3 runs 16 residues. Here the CDR3 DNA reads TGCAGTGCTAGAAACGCCTGGGCTGAAGATGGCACTGAAGCTTTCTTT. It encodes CSARNAWAEDGTEAFF.